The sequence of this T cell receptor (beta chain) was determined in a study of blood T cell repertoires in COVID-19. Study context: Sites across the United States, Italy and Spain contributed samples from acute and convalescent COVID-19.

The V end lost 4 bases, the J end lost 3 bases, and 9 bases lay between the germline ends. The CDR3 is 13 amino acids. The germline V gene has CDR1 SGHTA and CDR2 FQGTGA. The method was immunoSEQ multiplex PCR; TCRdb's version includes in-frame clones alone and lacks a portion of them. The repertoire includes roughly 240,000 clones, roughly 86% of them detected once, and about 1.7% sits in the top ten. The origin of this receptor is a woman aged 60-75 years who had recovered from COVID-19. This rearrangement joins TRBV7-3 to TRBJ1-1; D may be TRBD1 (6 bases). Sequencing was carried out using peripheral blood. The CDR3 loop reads CASSSQGYTEAFF. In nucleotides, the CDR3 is TGTGCCAGCAGCTCTCAGGGGTACACTGAAGCTTTCTTT.